Below are 17 T cell receptor beta chains sequenced from a single sample in a study of OX40 agonist ivuxolimab in advanced cancers. The repertoire was sequenced with immunoSEQ multiplex PCR; TCRdb's copy has only in-frame clones and lacks some. The sample holds 150,000 to 170,000 clones, under 95% seen once. The specimen comprised CD4+ or CD8+ T cells sorted from blood, sampled in a trial of the OX40 agonist ivuxolimab. The receptors were sampled from an adult with an advanced solid tumor such as melanoma, head and neck, liver or kidney cancer.

V is TRBV6-1 and J is TRBJ2-7, with 7 positions matching TRBD2. The V and J ends lost 7 bases and 0 bases, in that order; junction bases with no gene match: 3. The CDR3 has 13 amino acids. Germline V gene sequence: CDR1 MNHNS, CDR2 SASEGT. The CDR3 DNA reads TGTGCCAGCATGGGGGGGAACTCCTACGAGCAGTACTTC. Amino acid sequence: CASMGGNSYEQYF.

On this clone: Mismatch with germline at one junction end may stem from a read error. The chain links TRBV29-1 to TRBJ1-2; 8 bases match TRBD1. The CDR3 has 13 amino acids. Germline V gives CDR1 SQVTM, CDR2 ANQGSEA. In nucleotides, the CDR3 is TGCAGCGGGGGACAGGTTGATTCCTATGGCCACACCTTC. Its protein is CSGGQVDSYGHTF. Based on the CDR3 plus reference TRBV29-1 and TRBJ1-2, the full variable domain is SAVISQKPSRDICQRGTSLTIQCQVDSQVTMMFWYRQQPGQSLTLIATANQGSEATYESGFVIDKFPISRPNLTFSTLTVSNMSPEDSSIYLCSGGQVDSYGHTFGSGTRLTVV.

The chain joins TRBV9 to TRBJ2-7; D perhaps matches TRBD1 (5 bases). Between the trimmed V and J ends, which lost 4 bases and 10 bases, there was a span of 15 bases. This CDR3 comprises 12 residues. Germline V gene data show CDR1 as SGDLS and CDR2 as YYNGEE. The DNA for the CDR3 is TGTGCCAGCAGCCTATCGCAGGGAAAACAGTACTTC. Encoded protein: CASSLSQGKQYF.

In this sample, this clone turned up once. The chain couples TRBV4-3 to TRBJ2-4; 9 bases fit TRBD1. V shed 3 bases, J shed 13 bases, and the junction held 10 bases outside the gene matches. The V gene's germline CDR1 is LGHNA and CDR2 YSLEER. This CDR3 spans 14 amino acids. The CDR3 here is CASSHATGGSFQYF. In DNA, the CDR3 is TGCGCCAGCAGCCACGCAACAGGGGGCTCTTTCCAGTACTTC.

The rearrangement links TRBV11-1 to TRBJ2-5; a possible D gene is TRBD1 (5 bases). CDR3 length: 15 residues. The germline gives CDR1 SGHAT, CDR2 FQDESV (reference sequence). Between the trimmed V and J ends, which lost 6 bases and 5 bases, there was a span of 19 bases. For the CDR3, the DNA is TGTGCCAGCAGTTCGGGTACCCCAGGGTTGGAGACCCAGTACTTC. This translates into CASSSGTPGLETQYF.

This rearrangement joins TRBV18 to TRBJ2-7; the D call may be TRBD1 or TRBD2 (5 bases each). In germline, CDR1 is KGHSH, CDR2 LQKENI. The CDR3 is 13 amino acids. V gave up 5 bases and J gave up 5 bases, with 13 bases separating them. The DNA for the CDR3 is TGTGCCAGCTCATTCACTCAGGGAGACGAGCAGTACTTC. This codes for CASSFTQGDEQYF.

The chain couples TRBV7-3 to TRBJ2-7; the D is unclear. V lost 2 bases to trimming and J lost 6 bases, with 14 bases between them. Germline V gene lookup returns CDR1 SGHTA and CDR2 FQGTGA. There are 14 residues in the CDR3. CDR3 nucleotide sequence: TGTGCCAGCAGCTTAGATGGTGCAGTCCCCGAGCAGTACTTC. Translating it yields CASSLDGAVPEQYF. Full variable domain (missing parts from reference TRBV7-3 and TRBJ2-7): GAGVSQTPSNKVTEKGKYVELRCDPISGHTALYWYRQSLGQGPEFLIYFQGTGAADDSGLPNDRFFAVRPEGSVSTLKIQRTERGDSAVYLCASSLDGAVPEQYFGPGTRLTVT.

This rearrangement joins TRBV21-1 to TRBJ1-6; TRBD1, the table's D call, was not compared with the DNA. TRBV21-1 is a pseudogene segment. The CDR3 loop spans 16 amino acids. The CDR3 nucleotides are TGTGCCAGCAGCAACTGGGACAGGGGGCAGGATTCACCCCTCCACTTT. It encodes CASSNWDRGQDSPLHF.

About this clone: At one of its ends the junction is not consistent with the germline gene, which may arise from a read error. The rearrangement joins TRBV18 to TRBJ1-1; unclear D gene. The CDR3 runs to 12 residues. The germline V gene encodes CDR1 KGHSH and CDR2 LQKENI. The CDR3 protein is CASSPREGEAFF. The CDR3 DNA follows: TGTGCCAGCTCCCCACGGGAGGGTGAAGCTTTCTTT.

The rearrangement uses TRBV7-2 and TRBJ2-7; no clear D. Per germline, CDR1 SGHTA and CDR2 FQGNSA. V was shortened by 6 bases and J by 2 bases, with 11 bases between the two germline ends. The CDR3 covers 13 residues. CDR3 nucleotides: TGTGCCAGCAGAGAGCCGGGCACCTACGAGCAGTACTTC. This encodes CASREPGTYEQYF.

This rearrangement joins TRBV7-2 to TRBJ2-1; TRBD1 matches at 7 bases. Trimming removed 4 bases from V and 5 bases from J; junction bases left unmatched: 14. CDR1 and CDR2 from the germline V gene are SGHTA and FQGNSA. The CDR3 sequence is 17 residues long. Here the CDR3 reads CASSSRRGPTPNNEQFF. The CDR3 DNA reads TGTGCCAGCAGCTCTCGAAGGGGGCCGACCCCAAACAATGAGCAGTTCTTC. The complete variable domain, with remaining parts taken from reference TRBV7-2 and TRBJ2-1, reads GAGVSQSPSNKVTEKGKDVELRCDPISGHTALYWYRQSLGQGLEFLIYFQGNSAPDKSGLPSDRFSAERTGGSVSTLTIQRTQQEDSAVYLCASSSRRGPTPNNEQFFGPGTRLTVL.

The chain couples TRBV5-5 to TRBJ2-3; unclear D gene. The germline V and J ends were trimmed by 1 base and 0 bases, with 9 bases remaining between them. The germline V gene has CDR1 SGHKS and CDR2 YYEKEE (reference sequence). This CDR3 region has 15 residues. For the CDR3, the DNA is TGTGCCAGCAGCTTGTCGTTCGCTAGCACAGATACGCAGTATTTT. Its translation: CASSLSFASTDTQYF.

To note about this clone: Additional DNA sequences in this sample encode the identical CDR3. V and J are TRBV18 and TRBJ2-7, with D possibly TRBD2 on 5 matching bases. The CDR3 has 13 amino acids. The germline V gene encodes CDR1 KGHSH and CDR2 LQKENI. Between the trimmed V and J ends, which lost 3 bases and 7 bases, there was a span of 13 bases. CDR3 sequence (DNA): TGTGCCAGCTCACCGAATAATCGGGGAGAGCAGTACTTC. The encoded protein is CASSPNNRGEQYF.

This chain links TRBV7-2 with TRBJ2-3; D possibly corresponds to TRBD2 (5 bases). The V gene lost 2 bases and the J gene lost 2 bases, with 20 bases spanning the gap. Per germline, CDR1 SGHTA and CDR2 FQGNSA. The CDR3 extends over 18 amino acids. Here the CDR3 DNA reads TGTGCCAGCAGCTTATGGCCCCTTAAGGTGACTAACACAGATACGCAGTATTTT. Its translation is CASSLWPLKVTNTDTQYF.

This clone was picked up a small number of times. This chain links TRBV7-8 with TRBJ1-5; 8 bases align to TRBD1. Germline V lookup: CDR1 SGHVS, CDR2 FQNEAQ. The CDR3 consists of 15 residues. Trimming took 3 bases from V and 1 from J; bases not matched to a gene: 2. In DNA form, the CDR3 reads TGTGCCAGCAGCTTTGACAGGGGAAGCAATCAGCCCCAGCATTTT. Its translation: CASSFDRGSNQPQHF.

The chain recombines TRBV5-6 with TRBJ1-1; no clear D gene. Trimming took off 0 bases at V and 7 bases at J, with 4 bases between the two ends. CDR3 size: 11 residues. Germline V gene data show CDR1 as SGHDT and CDR2 as YYEEEE. CDR3: CASSLGGEAFF. Here the CDR3 DNA reads TGTGCCAGCAGCTTGGGGGGTGAAGCTTTCTTT. Full variable domain (remainder filled in from reference TRBV5-6 and TRBJ1-1): DAGVTQSPTHLIKTRGQQVTLRCSPKSGHDTVSWYQQALGQGPQFIFQYYEEEERQRGNFPDRFSGHQFPNYSSELNVNALLLGDSALYLCASSLGGEAFFGQGTRLTVV.

A word on this clone: Other DNA sequences in the same sample also yield this CDR3. The chain uses TRBV6-5 and TRBJ2-7; D uncertain. Germline V gene sequence: CDR1 MNHEY, CDR2 SVGAGI. CDR3 length: 15 residues. The ends were cut back, 4 bases at V and 2 bases at J, with 15 bases in the middle. CDR3 sequence: CASSSTWTGTYEQYF. CDR3 nucleotides: TGTGCCAGCAGTTCCACGTGGACGGGCACCTACGAGCAGTACTTC.